This T cell receptor (beta chain) came from a study of early stage breast cancer tumors. Overall study: Most invasive tumors, about 80% of the 16, were ER+/PR+/HER2-. Invasive lobular carcinomas made up about 30% of the 12 ER+/PR+/HER2- tumors.

Germline CDR1 reads MRHNA; CDR2 reads SNTAGT. The V end was cut by 1 base, the J end by 5 bases, with 17 bases between. The CDR3 length is 16 residues. This clone was recorded only once. The antigen remains undetermined. Overall study findings and caveats: Bulk DNA sequencing of unsorted cells missed chain pairing and markers.

TCRdb's table, derived via immunoSEQ multiplex PCR, lists solely in-frame clones and lacks some. The repertoire consists of 45,000 to 60,000 clones, with about 83% occurring once and the leading ten covering around 1.5%. V is TRBV6-4 and J is TRBJ1-2; perhaps TRBD1 as D (5 bases). This clonotype was sampled from a person aged 45 to 59 with breast cancer. Sequenced: blood. Here the CDR3 reads CASSDWKGRDLYGYTF. The CDR3 DNA is TGTGCCAGCAGTGACTGGAAGGGGAGGGATTTATATGGCTACACCTTC.